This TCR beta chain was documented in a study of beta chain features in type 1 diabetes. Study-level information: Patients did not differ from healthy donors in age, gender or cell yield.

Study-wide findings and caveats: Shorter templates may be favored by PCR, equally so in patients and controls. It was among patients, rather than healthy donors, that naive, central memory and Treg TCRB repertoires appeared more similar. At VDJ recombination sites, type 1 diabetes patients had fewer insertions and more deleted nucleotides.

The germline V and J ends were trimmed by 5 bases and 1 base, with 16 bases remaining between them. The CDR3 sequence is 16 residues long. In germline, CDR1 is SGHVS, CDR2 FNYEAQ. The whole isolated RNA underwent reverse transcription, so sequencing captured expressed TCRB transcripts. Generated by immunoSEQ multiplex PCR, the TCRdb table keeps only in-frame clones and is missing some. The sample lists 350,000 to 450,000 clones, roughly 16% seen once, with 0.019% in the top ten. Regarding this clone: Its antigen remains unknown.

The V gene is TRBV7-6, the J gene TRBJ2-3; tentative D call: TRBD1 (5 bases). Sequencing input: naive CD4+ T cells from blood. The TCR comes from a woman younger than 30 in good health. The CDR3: CASSPLTVPGTDTQYF. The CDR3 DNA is TGTGCCAGCAGCCCGTTGACAGTTCCGGGCACAGATACGCAGTATTTT. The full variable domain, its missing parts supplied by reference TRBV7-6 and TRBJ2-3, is GAGVSQSPRYKVTKRGQDVALRCDPISGHVSLYWYRQALGQGPEFLTYFNYEAQQDKSGLPNDRFSAERPEGSISTLTIQRTEQRDSAMYRCASSPLTVPGTDTQYFGPGTRLTVL.